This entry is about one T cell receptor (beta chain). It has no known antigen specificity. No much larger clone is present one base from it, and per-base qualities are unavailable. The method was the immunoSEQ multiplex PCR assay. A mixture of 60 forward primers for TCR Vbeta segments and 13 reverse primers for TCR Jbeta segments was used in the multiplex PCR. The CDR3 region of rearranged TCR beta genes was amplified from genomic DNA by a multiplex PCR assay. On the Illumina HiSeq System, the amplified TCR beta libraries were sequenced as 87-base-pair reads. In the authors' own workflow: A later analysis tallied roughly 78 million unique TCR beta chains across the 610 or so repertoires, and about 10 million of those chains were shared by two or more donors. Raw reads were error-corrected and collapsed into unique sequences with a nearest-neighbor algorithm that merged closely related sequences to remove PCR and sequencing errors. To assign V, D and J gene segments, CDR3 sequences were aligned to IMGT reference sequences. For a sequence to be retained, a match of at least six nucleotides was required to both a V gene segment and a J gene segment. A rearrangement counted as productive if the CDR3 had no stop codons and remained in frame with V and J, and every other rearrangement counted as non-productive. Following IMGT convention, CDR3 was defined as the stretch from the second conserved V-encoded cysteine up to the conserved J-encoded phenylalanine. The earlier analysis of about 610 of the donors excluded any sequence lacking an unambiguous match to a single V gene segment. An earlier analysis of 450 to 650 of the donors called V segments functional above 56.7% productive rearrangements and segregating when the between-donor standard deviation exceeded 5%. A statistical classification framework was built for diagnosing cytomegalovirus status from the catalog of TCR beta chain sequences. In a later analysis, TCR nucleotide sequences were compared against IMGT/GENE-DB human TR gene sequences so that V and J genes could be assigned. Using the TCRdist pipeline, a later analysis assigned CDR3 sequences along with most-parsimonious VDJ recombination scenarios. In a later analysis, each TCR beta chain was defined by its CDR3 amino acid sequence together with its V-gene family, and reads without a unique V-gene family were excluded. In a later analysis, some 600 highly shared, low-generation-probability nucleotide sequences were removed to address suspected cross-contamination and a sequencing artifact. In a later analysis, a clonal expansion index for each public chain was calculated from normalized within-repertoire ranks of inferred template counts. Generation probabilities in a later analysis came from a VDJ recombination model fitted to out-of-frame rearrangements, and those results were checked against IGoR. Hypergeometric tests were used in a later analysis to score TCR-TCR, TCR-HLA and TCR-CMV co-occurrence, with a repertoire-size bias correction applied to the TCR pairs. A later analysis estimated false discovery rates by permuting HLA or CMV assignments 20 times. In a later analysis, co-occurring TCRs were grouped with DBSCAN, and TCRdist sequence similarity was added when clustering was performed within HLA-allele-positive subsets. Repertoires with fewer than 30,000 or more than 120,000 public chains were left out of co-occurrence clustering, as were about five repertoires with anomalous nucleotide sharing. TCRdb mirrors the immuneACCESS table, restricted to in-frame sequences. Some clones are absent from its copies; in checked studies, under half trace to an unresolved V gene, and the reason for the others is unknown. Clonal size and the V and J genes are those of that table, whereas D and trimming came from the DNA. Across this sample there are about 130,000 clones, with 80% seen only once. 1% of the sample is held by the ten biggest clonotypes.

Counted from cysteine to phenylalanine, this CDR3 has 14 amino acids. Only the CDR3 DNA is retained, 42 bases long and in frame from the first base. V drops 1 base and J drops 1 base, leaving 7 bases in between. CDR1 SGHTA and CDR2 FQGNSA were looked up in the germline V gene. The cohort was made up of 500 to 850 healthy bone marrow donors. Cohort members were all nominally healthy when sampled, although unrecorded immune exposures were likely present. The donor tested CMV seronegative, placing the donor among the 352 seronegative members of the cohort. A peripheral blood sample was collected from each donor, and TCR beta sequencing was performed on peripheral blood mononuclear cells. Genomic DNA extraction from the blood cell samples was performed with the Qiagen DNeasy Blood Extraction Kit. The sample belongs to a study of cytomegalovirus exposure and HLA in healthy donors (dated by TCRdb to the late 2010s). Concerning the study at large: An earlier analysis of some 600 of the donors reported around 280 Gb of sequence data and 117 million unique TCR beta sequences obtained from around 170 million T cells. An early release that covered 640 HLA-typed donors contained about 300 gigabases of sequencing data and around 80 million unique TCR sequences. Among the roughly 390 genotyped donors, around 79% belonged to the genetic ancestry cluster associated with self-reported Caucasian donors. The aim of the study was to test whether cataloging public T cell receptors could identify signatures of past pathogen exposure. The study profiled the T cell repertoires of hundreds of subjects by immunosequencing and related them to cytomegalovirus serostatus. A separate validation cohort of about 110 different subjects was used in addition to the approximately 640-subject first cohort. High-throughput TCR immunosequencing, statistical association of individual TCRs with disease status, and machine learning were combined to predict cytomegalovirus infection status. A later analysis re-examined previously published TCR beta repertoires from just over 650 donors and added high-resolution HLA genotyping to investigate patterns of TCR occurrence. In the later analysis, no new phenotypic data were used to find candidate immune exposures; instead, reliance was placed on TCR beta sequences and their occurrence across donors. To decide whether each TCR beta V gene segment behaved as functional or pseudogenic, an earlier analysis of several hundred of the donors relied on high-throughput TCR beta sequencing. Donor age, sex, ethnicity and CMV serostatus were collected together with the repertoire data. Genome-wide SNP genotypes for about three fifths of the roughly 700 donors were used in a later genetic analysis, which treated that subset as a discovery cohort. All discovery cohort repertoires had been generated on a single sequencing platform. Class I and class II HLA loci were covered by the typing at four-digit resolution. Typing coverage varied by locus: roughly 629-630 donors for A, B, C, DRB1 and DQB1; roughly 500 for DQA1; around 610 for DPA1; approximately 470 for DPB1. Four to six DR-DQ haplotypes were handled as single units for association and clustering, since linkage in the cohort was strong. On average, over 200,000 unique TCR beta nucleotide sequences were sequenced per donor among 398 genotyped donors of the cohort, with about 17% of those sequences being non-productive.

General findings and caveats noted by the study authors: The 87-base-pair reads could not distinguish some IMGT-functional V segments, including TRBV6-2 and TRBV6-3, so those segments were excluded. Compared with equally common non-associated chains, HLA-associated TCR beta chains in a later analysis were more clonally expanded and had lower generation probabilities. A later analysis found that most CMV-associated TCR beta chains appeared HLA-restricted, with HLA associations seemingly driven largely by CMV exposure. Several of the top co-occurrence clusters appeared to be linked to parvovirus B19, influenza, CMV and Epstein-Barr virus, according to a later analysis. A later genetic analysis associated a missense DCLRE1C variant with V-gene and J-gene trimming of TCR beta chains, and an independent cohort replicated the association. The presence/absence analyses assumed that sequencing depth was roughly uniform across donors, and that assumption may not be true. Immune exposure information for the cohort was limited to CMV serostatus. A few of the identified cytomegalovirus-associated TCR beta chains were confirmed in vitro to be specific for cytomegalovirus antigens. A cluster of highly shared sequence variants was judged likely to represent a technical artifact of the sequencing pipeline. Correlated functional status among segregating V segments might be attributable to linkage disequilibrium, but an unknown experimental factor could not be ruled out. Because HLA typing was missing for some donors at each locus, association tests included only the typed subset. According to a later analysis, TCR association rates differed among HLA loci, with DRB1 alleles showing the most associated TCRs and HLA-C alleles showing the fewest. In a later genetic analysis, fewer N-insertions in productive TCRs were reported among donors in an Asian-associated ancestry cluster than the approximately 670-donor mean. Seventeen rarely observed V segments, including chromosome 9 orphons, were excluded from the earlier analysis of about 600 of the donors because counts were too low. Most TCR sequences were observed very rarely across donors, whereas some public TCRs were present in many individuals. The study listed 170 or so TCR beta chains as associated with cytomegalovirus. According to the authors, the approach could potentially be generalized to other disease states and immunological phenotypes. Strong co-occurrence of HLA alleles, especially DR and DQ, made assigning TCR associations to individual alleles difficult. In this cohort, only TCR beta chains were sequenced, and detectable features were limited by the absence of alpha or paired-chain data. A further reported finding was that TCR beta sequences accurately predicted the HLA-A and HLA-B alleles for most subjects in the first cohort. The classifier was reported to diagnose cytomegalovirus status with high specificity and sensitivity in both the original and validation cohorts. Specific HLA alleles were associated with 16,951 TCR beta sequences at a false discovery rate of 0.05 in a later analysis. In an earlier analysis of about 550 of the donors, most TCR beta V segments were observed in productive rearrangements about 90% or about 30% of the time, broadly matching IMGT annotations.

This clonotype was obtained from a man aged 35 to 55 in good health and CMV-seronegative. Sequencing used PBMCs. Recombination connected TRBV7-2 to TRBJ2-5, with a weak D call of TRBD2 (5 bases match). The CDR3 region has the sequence CASSLVGGQETQYF. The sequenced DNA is TGTGCCAGCAGCTTAGTAGGAGGCCAAGAGACCCAGTACTTC.